These 25 T cell receptor beta chains were sequenced from one sample in a study of blood T cell repertoires in COVID-19. TCRdb's table, derived via immunoSEQ multiplex PCR, lists solely in-frame clones and lacks some. Among 160,000 or so clones listed, 87% were seen once. Sample: peripheral blood. These receptors all come from a woman between 65 and 79 years old with COVID-19, enrolled during active disease.

This sequence joins TRBV15 and TRBJ2-3, with 8 bases matching TRBD2. This CDR3 spans 21 amino acids. V gave up 4 bases and J gave up 0 bases; unmatched junction bases: 21. CDR1 is LNHNV, CDR2 YYDKDF, per germline (reference sequence). CDR3 amino acids: CATSKTAPGLGFPTSTDTQYF. The CDR3 nucleotides are TGTGCCACCAGCAAAACCGCCCCGGGACTAGGTTTTCCAACTAGCACAGATACGCAGTATTTT.

This rearrangement joins TRBV18 to TRBJ2-6; 7 nucleotides align to TRBD2. The CDR3 extends over 18 amino acids. V was clipped by 2 bases and J by 4 bases; unmatched bases: 11. Germline V gives CDR1 KGHSH, CDR2 LQKENI. The CDR3 bases are TGTGCCAGCTCACCATCTAGCGGTGGGGCGTCCGGGGCCAACGTCCTGACTTTC. Amino acids: CASSPSSGGASGANVLTF.

This clone was seen just once. This sequence joins TRBV30 and TRBJ1-5; D is undetermined. This CDR3 spans 14 amino acids. Germline lookup yields CDR1 GTSNPN and CDR2 SVGIG (reference sequence). V was shortened by 0 bases and J by 0 bases, with 6 bases between the two germline ends. The CDR3 coding sequence is TGTGCCTGGAGTGTTGACTATAGCAATCAGCCCCAGCATTTT. Protein: CAWSVDYSNQPQHF.

This clone has a handful of counts. V and J are TRBV3-1 (or the pseudogene TRBV3-2) and TRBJ1-2; 7 nucleotides agree with TRBD1. The CDR3 consists of 15 residues. The germline V gene has CDR1 LGHDT and CDR2 YNNKEL (reference sequence). With V trimmed by 3 bases and J by 8 bases, 12 bases remained unmatched. The CDR3 reads CASSHRPEGGWGYTF. In DNA form, the CDR3 reads TGTGCCAGCAGCCACCGACCAGAAGGGGGCTGGGGCTACACCTTC.

This clone was counted only a few times. The chain links TRBV7-6 to TRBJ1-2; 10 nucleotides align to TRBD1. Germline CDR1 is SGHVS and CDR2 is FNYEAQ. The CDR3 covers 15 residues. V was pared by 1 base and J by 4 bases, with 3 bases of the junction left unmatched. CDR3 in DNA: TGTGCCAGCAGCTTAGATGGGACAGGGGCCTATGGCTACACCTTC. Translating it yields CASSLDGTGAYGYTF.

The chain recombines TRBV4-1 with TRBJ2-5; possible D gene TRBD2, 5 bases. The V end lost 3 bases, the J end lost 5 bases, and 19 bases lay between the germline ends. The CDR3 sequence is 16 residues long. Germline CDR1 and CDR2: MGHRA and YSYEKL. The CDR3 sequence is CASSQVRASRTETQYF. CDR3 coding DNA: TGCGCCAGCAGCCAGGTCCGGGCTAGCCGGACGGAGACCCAGTACTTC.

The chain joins TRBV5-1 to TRBJ1-5, with D hard to call. The V end lost 1 base, the J end lost 6 bases, and 11 bases lay between the germline ends. Looked up from germline, CDR1 is SGHRS and CDR2 is YFSETQ. The CDR3 is made up of 14 amino acids. The CDR3 DNA follows: TGCGCCAGCAGCTTGCGCCAGTCAGGTCAGCCCCAGCATTTT. This codes for CASSLRQSGQPQHF. The variable domain in full, completed from reference TRBV5-1 and TRBJ1-5, reads KAGVTQTPRYLIKTRGQQVTLSCSPISGHRSVSWYQQTPGQGLQFLFEYFSETQRNKGNFPGRFSGRQFSNSRSEMNVSTLELGDSALYLCASSLRQSGQPQHFGDGTRLSIL.

A single count supports this clone. This sequence joins TRBV30 and TRBJ1-5, with D hard to call. The V end lost 1 base, the J end lost 3 bases, and 13 bases lay between the germline ends. CDR3 size: 15 residues. Looked up from germline, CDR1 is GTSNPN and CDR2 is SVGIG (reference sequence). The CDR3 reads CAWSARTPYNQPQHF. CDR3 DNA sequence: TGTGCCTGGAGTGCCCGGACTCCCTACAATCAGCCCCAGCATTTT.

The count of this clone is one. The DNA of the CDR3 is TGCGCCAGCTCAGACAGAGTGGTGAATTGGAGGGATGGAAGTGGGAATTCACCCCTCCACTTT. This translates into CASSDRVVNWRDGSGNSPLHF. V gene TRBV5-1 combines with J gene TRBJ1-6, with a tentative D call TRBD1 (5 bases). V lost 7 bases to trimming and J lost 7 bases, with 36 bases between them. The length of the CDR3 is 21 residues. Looked up from germline, CDR1 is SGHRS and CDR2 is YFSETQ.

This sequence joins TRBV10-3 and TRBJ1-1, with 7 positions matching TRBD1. CDR3 size: 13 residues. Germline trimming cut 10 bases from V and 5 bases from J; bases unmatched to any gene: 10. CDR1 ENHRY and CDR2 SYGVKD come from the germline V gene. The CDR3 region has the DNA TGTGCCACTAGCGGGGACAGTCCTACTGAAGCTTTCTTT. Its translation: CATSGDSPTEAFF.

J is TRBJ1-1 and V is TRBV5-1; 11 positions match TRBD1. CDR3 size: 17 residues. V was pared by 0 bases and J by 4 bases, with 8 bases of the junction left unmatched. Looked up from germline, CDR1 is SGHRS and CDR2 is YFSETQ. CDR3 sequence: CASSLAPGQGEGTEAFF. The CDR3 DNA reads TGCGCCAGCAGCTTGGCCCCGGGACAGGGGGAGGGCACTGAAGCTTTCTTT.

This clone showed up just once. The rearrangement joins TRBV5-8 to TRBJ2-1; 10 bases align to TRBD2. In germline, CDR1 is SGHTS, CDR2 YDEGEE. This CDR3 contains 16 residues. J lost 8 bases, V lost 0 bases, and 8 bases had no gene match. CDR3 in amino acids: CASSLVERGGMDEQFF. CDR3 nucleotide sequence: TGTGCCAGCAGCTTGGTTGAGCGGGGGGGCATGGATGAGCAGTTCTTC. The variable domain in full, with the rest retrieved from reference TRBV5-8 and TRBJ2-1, is EAGVTQSPTHLIKTRGQQATLRCSPISGHTSVYWYQQALGLGLQFLLWYDEGEERNRGNFPPRFSGRQFPNYSSELNVNALELEDSALYLCASSLVERGGMDEQFFGPGTRLTVL.

This chain uses TRBV29-1 with TRBJ1-1; D might be TRBD1 (6 bases). Germline-derived CDR1 and CDR2 are SQVTM and ANQGSEA. The CDR3 runs 13 residues. V lost 7 bases and J 1 base, leaving 13 bases between the germline ends. The CDR3 protein is CSAGEQGNTEAFF. CDR3 bases: TGCAGCGCAGGGGAACAGGGGAACACTGAAGCTTTCTTT. Filled out from reference TRBV29-1 and TRBJ1-1, the complete variable domain reads SAVISQKPSRDICQRGTSLTIQCQVDSQVTMMFWYRQQPGQSLTLIATANQGSEATYESGFVIDKFPISRPNLTFSTLTVSNMSPEDSSIYLCSAGEQGNTEAFFGQGTRLTVV.

The chain links TRBV19 to TRBJ2-3; 8 bases match TRBD2. V dropped 7 bases and J dropped 7; count of bases not matched to a gene: 13. Germline loops: CDR1 LNHDA, CDR2 SQIVND (reference sequence). The CDR3 loop spans 15 amino acids. CDR3 in DNA: TGTGCCAGTACAGGTAGCGGGGACAACGTAAATACGCAGTATTTT. Residues: CASTGSGDNVNTQYF. The full variable domain, rest sourced from reference TRBV19 and TRBJ2-3, is DGGITQSPKYLFRKEGQNVTLSCEQNLNHDAMYWYRQDPGQGLRLIYYSQIVNDFQKGDIAEGYSVSREKKESFPLTVTSAQKNPTAFYLCASTGSGDNVNTQYFGPGTRLTVL.

The V call is TRBV7-8, the J call TRBJ2-7; the match to TRBD1 covers 8 bases. CDR1 SGHVS and CDR2 FQNEAQ come from the germline V gene. This CDR3 spans 14 amino acids. V shed 5 bases, J shed 6 bases, and the junction held 9 bases outside the gene matches. CDR3 loop: CASSGWTGNIEQYF. The CDR3, as DNA: TGTGCCAGCAGCGGATGGACAGGGAACATCGAGCAGTACTTC.

This clone was detected once. This sequence joins TRBV27 and TRBJ2-7; D possibly corresponds to TRBD1 (6 bases). V lost 3 bases and J lost 2, with 14 bases in between. The germline gives CDR1 MNHEY, CDR2 SMNVEV (reference sequence). This CDR3 is 15 amino acids long. The CDR3 here is CASSFRPEGAYEQYF. CDR3 DNA: TGTGCCAGCAGTTTCCGCCCAGAGGGGGCCTACGAGCAGTACTTC.

The V call is TRBV7-9, the J call TRBJ1-1; no clear D. Trimming removed 5 bases at V and 0 bases at J, with 10 bases between. The CDR3 sequence is 14 residues long. Germline lookup yields CDR1 SEHNR and CDR2 FQNEAQ (reference sequence). The CDR3 bases are TGTGCCAGCAGCCCTACGCAAATGAACACTGAAGCTTTCTTT. It specifies CASSPTQMNTEAFF.

This clone was picked up one time. This chain uses TRBV5-6 with TRBJ1-4, with D possibly matching TRBD1 (6 bases). Germline V gene lookup returns CDR1 SGHDT and CDR2 YYEEEE. Trimming shortened V by 2 bases and J by 5 bases, and 16 bases separated the two germline ends. This CDR3 has 16 residues. Here the CDR3 reads CASSFSPGRGNEKLFF. The CDR3 DNA reads as TGTGCCAGCAGCTTCTCACCGGGGAGGGGGAATGAAAAACTGTTTTTT.

The rearrangement uses TRBV27 and TRBJ1-2; D uncertain. There are 12 residues in the CDR3. Germline V lookup: CDR1 MNHEY, CDR2 SMNVEV (reference sequence). V was shortened by 6 bases and J by 1 base, with 6 bases between the two germline ends. The CDR3 spells CASSPDNYGYTF. In nucleotides, the CDR3 is TGTGCCAGCAGCCCAGATAACTATGGCTACACCTTC.

This sequence joins TRBV11-2 and TRBJ1-2, with 9 bases fitting TRBD1. V shed 5 bases, J shed 8 bases, and the junction held 9 bases outside the gene matches. The V gene's germline CDR1 is SGHAT and CDR2 FQNNGV. There are 14 residues in the CDR3. The CDR3 DNA reads TGTGCCAGCAGCCCAACAGGGGGCGCCCGGGGCTACACCTTC. Its translation: CASSPTGGARGYTF. The complete variable domain, with remaining parts taken from reference TRBV11-2 and TRBJ1-2, reads EAGVAQSPRYKIIEKRQSVAFWCNPISGHATLYWYQQILGQGPKLLIQFQNNGVVDDSQLPKDRFSAERLKGVDSTLKIQPAKLEDSAVYLCASSPTGGARGYTFGSGTRLTVV.

V usage is TRBV30 and J usage is TRBJ2-7, with a weak D call TRBD2 (7 bases). Germline values: CDR1 GTSNPN, CDR2 SVGIG (reference sequence). The CDR3 length is 15 residues. The V and J ends lost 1 base and 6 bases respectively, with 19 bases between them. The CDR3 DNA follows: TGTGCCTGGAGTGAGGGGGGGTTTGGGAAGTCCGAGCAGTACTTC. Amino acid sequence: CAWSEGGFGKSEQYF. The complete variable domain, with remaining parts taken from reference TRBV30 and TRBJ2-7, reads SQTIHQWPATLVQPVGSPLSLECTVEGTSNPNLYWYRQAAGRGLQLLFYSVGIGQISSEVPQNLSASRPQDRQFILSSKKLLLSDSGFYLCAWSEGGFGKSEQYFGPGTRLTVT.

The chain links TRBV5-8 to TRBJ1-2; 7 bases agree with TRBD1. This CDR3 region has 16 residues. CDR1 and CDR2 from the germline V gene are SGHTS and YDEGEE. Trimming took 4 bases from V and 4 from J; bases not matched to a gene: 13. The CDR3 DNA is TGTGCCAGCAGCCCAAAGCGACAGGGATTATCCTATGGCTACACCTTC. Translating it yields CASSPKRQGLSYGYTF. The whole variable domain, remainder taken from reference TRBV5-8 and TRBJ1-2, is EAGVTQSPTHLIKTRGQQATLRCSPISGHTSVYWYQQALGLGLQFLLWYDEGEERNRGNFPPRFSGRQFPNYSSELNVNALELEDSALYLCASSPKRQGLSYGYTFGSGTRLTVV.

This clone occurred a few times. This rearrangement joins TRBV11-2 to TRBJ1-4; the match to TRBD1 covers 8 bases. The length of the CDR3 is 17 residues. Looked up from germline, CDR1 is SGHAT and CDR2 is FQNNGV. With V trimmed by 2 bases and J by 0 bases, 5 bases remained unmatched. The CDR3 sequence: CASSLKATGATNEKLFF. The CDR3 DNA sequence: TGTGCCAGCAGCTTAAAGGCGACAGGGGCAACTAATGAAAAACTGTTTTTT.

The chain couples TRBV5-5 to TRBJ1-1; D is uncertain. Germline V lookup: CDR1 SGHKS, CDR2 YYEKEE (reference sequence). Between the trimmed V and J ends, which lost 0 bases and 6 bases, there was a span of 12 bases. CDR3 length equals 14 residues. In nucleotides, the CDR3 is TGTGCCAGCAGCTTGGGCGCCATATCCCCTGAAGCTTTCTTT. Residues: CASSLGAISPEAFF.

The chain joins TRBV30 to TRBJ2-1, with TRBD2 matching 9 bases. CDR1 is GTSNPN and CDR2 is SVGIG in the germline V gene (reference sequence). The CDR3 covers 14 residues. The trim removed 4 bases at V and 5 bases at J, leaving 6 bases unmatched. CDR3 protein: CAWTARGGHNEQFF. CDR3 in DNA: TGTGCCTGGACTGCGCGGGGGGGCCACAATGAGCAGTTCTTC.